This T cell receptor beta chain was sequenced during a study of CD8 T cells in ankylosing spondylitis. Study-level results: One TCR beta motif, made up of under ten highly homologous variants, appeared characteristic of ankylosing spondylitis blood. In peripheral blood, disease-linked CD8+ clones occurred at relatively low frequencies.

CDR1 is DFQATT and CDR2 is SNEGSKA in the germline V gene (reference sequence). Trimming at V came to 0 bases and at J to 7 bases, leaving 4 bases not matched to a gene. There are 15 residues in the CDR3. The table lists this clonotype with many counts. What it binds is not known. The TCR beta libraries were generated through quantitative 5'-RACE incorporating molecular barcodes. From the 5' RACE reads, TCRdb called clonotypes with MiXCR, one entry per CDR3 protein. Altogether 250,000 to 400,000 distinct CDR3 sequences are present, roughly 10% being singletons, with the ten largest covering roughly 9.2%.

The sample consisted of blood, either unsorted or a sorted T cell fraction (not recorded which). This clonotype was obtained from a female donor with ankylosing spondylitis or in good health (not recorded which). The chain joins TRBV20-1 to TRBJ1-5; the match to TRBD1 covers 12 bases. In DNA, the CDR3 is TGCAGTGCTAGAGACGGGACAGGGGGCGGGCAGCCCCAGCATTTT. Protein product: CSARDGTGGGQPQHF.